The entry below gives a single T cell receptor beta chain sequence along with its context. What it binds is unknown. The sample originates from a study of human thymus T cells. Findings and caveats of the study: Thymic and blood repertoires showed apparently biased V and J gene usage.

TCRdb keeps only in-frame clones here, not all; method: immunoSEQ multiplex PCR. The table includes 70,000 to 75,000 clones, 95% detected once. Resections obtained during corrective heart surgery supplied the thymus tissue. The CDR3 consists of 14 residues. CDR1 and CDR2 (germline): SNHLY, FYNNEI. V gave up 5 bases and J gave up 3 bases, with 13 bases separating them. The chain links TRBV2 to TRBJ1-1; D not certain. Sequencing was done on a sample of thymus tissue. The sequence was obtained from a girl less than two years old with a congenital heart defect but otherwise immunologically healthy. CDR3 region: CASSFLCIDTEAFF. CDR3 bases: TGTGCCAGCAGTTTTCTCTGTATAGACACTGAAGCTTTCTTT.